Following are 14 T cell receptor beta chains from one sample sequenced in a study of cytomegalovirus exposure and HLA in healthy donors listed by TCRdb under 2017. Library prep was done by the immunoSEQ multiplex PCR assay. For the multiplex PCR, a mixture combining 60 forward primers for TCR Vbeta segments and 13 reverse primers for TCR Jbeta segments was used. TCRdb re-hosts the immuneACCESS table, in-frame sequences only. Its copies lack some clones; in the studies checked, an unresolved V gene accounts for under half of them, and the cause for the rest is not known. This sample holds 200,000 or so clones; 70% to 85% were observed only once. 0.098% of the sample belongs to the ten largest clones. Sequencing input: PBMCs. Receptor source: a boy aged 2 to 9 in good health and CMV-seronegative.

The V call is TRBV4-3, the J call TRBJ1-3; D is unclear. Germline values: CDR1 LGHNA, CDR2 YSLEER. Trimming removed 4 bases at V and 1 base at J, with 11 bases between. This CDR3 region has 15 residues. CDR3 in amino acids: CASSRVSESGNTIYF. In DNA form, the CDR3 reads TGCGCCAGCAGCCGTGTTAGTGAATCTGGAAACACCATATATTTT.

The chain has TRBV27 and TRBJ1-5; maybe TRBD1 (6 bases). The germline V and J ends were trimmed by 2 bases and 6 bases, with 14 bases remaining between them. From germline, CDR1 is MNHEY and CDR2 SMNVEV (reference sequence). The CDR3 totals 15 residues. The DNA for the CDR3 is TGTGCCAGCAGTTTAGAAGGTACAGGGTCTCAGCCCCAGCATTTT. It yields the protein CASSLEGTGSQPQHF.

The CDR3, as DNA: TGTGCCAGCAGAGTAACAGGGAACACCGGGGAGCTGTTTTTT. Its translation: CASRVTGNTGELFF. The chain is built from TRBV6-4 and TRBJ2-2, with D perhaps matching TRBD1 (5 bases). Germline CDR1 reads MRHNA; CDR2 reads SNTAGT. V dropped 6 bases and J dropped 1 base, with 9 bases sitting between them. The CDR3 has 14 residues.

The chain recombines TRBV29-1 with TRBJ1-3, with D perhaps matching TRBD1 (5 bases). Germline CDR1 SQVTM, CDR2 ANQGSEA. V was pared by 4 bases and J by 1 base, with 11 bases between. The CDR3 runs 14 residues. This CDR3 reads CSVGQGGSGNTIYF. In nucleotides, the CDR3 is TGCAGCGTTGGCCAGGGCGGATCTGGAAACACCATATATTTT.

In DNA form, the CDR3 reads TGTGCCAGCGCCTGGGACAGCAGCACAGATACGCAGTATTTT. This sequence encodes CASAWDSSTDTQYF. This rearrangement joins TRBV7-9 to TRBJ2-3; 7 positions match TRBD1. Germline values: CDR1 SEHNR, CDR2 FQNEAQ (reference sequence). The CDR3 loop spans 14 amino acids. With 8 bases clipped from V and 0 bases from J, the junction kept 5 bases outside the gene matches.

This clone was recorded once. The rearrangement links TRBV4-3 to TRBJ1-1; possibly TRBD1 for D (6 bases). V lost 3 bases and J 3 bases, leaving 8 bases between the germline ends. This CDR3 is 13 amino acids long. CDR1 is LGHNA and CDR2 is YSLEER in the germline V gene. CDR3 bases: TGCGCCAGCAGCCACAGGGGAGACACTGAAGCTTTCTTT. It yields the protein CASSHRGDTEAFF.

The chain links TRBV19 to TRBJ2-2, with TRBD1 matching over 10 bases. CDR1 and CDR2 (germline): LNHDA, SQIVND (reference sequence). This CDR3 is built from 13 residues. The trim removed 9 bases at V and 4 bases at J, leaving 2 bases unmatched. CDR3 in amino acids: CASWTGGTGELFF. The CDR3 region has the DNA TGTGCCAGCTGGACAGGGGGCACCGGGGAGCTGTTTTTT.

The CDR3 is CATSRAVEGAPLHF. The CDR3 nucleotides are TGTGCCACCAGCAGGGCAGTAGAAGGGGCACCCCTCCACTTT. The chain joins TRBV15 to TRBJ1-6; TRBD1 might be the D (5 bases). Germline-derived CDR1 and CDR2 are LNHNV and YYDKDF (reference sequence). This CDR3 has 14 amino acids. The V end lost 3 bases, the J end lost 11 bases, and 14 bases lay between the germline ends.

V and J are TRBV30 and TRBJ2-5, with D possibly being TRBD1 (6 bases). The ends were cut back, 3 bases at V and 5 bases at J, with 16 bases in the middle. The CDR3 consists of 14 residues. The germline CDR1 and CDR2 sequences are GTSNPN and SVGIG (reference sequence). The CDR3 region has the DNA TGTGCCTGGAGAGCCGTTAACAGGGAGGAGACCCAGTACTTC. This codes for CAWRAVNREETQYF.

The chain combines TRBV19 with TRBJ1-2; D remains ambiguous. The CDR3 contains 13 residues. Deletions cut 6 bases from V and 3 bases from J, with 11 bases between. Germline V gives CDR1 LNHDA, CDR2 SQIVND (reference sequence). CDR3 loop: CASSPVPDYGYTF. The CDR3 DNA follows: TGTGCCAGTAGCCCCGTACCAGACTATGGCTACACCTTC.

The J gene is TRBJ2-3, the V gene TRBV5-1, with D possibly being TRBD1 (6 bases). The CDR3 sequence is 17 residues long. CDR1 and CDR2 (germline): SGHRS, YFSETQ. The V gene lost 2 bases and the J gene lost 0 bases, with 16 bases spanning the gap. The CDR3 DNA is TGCGCCAGCAGCTTAAGGGGGATTTGGGGGAGCACAGATACGCAGTATTTT. This gives the protein CASSLRGIWGSTDTQYF.

The V call is TRBV7-9, the J call TRBJ1-2; D remains unclear. V lost 1 base and J 3 bases, leaving 9 bases between the germline ends. This CDR3 comprises 14 residues. Germline CDR1 and CDR2: SEHNR and FQNEAQ (reference sequence). CDR3 in amino acids: CASSLDIEDYGYTF. CDR3 DNA: TGTGCCAGCAGCTTAGACATAGAGGACTATGGCTACACCTTC.

The rearrangement joins TRBV19 to TRBJ2-2; TRBD2 is a possible D gene (5 bases). Trimming took off 0 bases at V and 4 bases at J, with 9 bases between the two ends. This CDR3 is 15 amino acids long. From germline, CDR1 is LNHDA and CDR2 SQIVND (reference sequence). The CDR3 region is CASSIEWTFTGELFF. DNA for the CDR3: TGTGCCAGTAGTATAGAGTGGACTTTCACCGGGGAGCTGTTTTTT.

The chain joins TRBV7-2 to TRBJ1-5; 7 bases fit TRBD1. Germline V gene sequence: CDR1 SGHTA, CDR2 FQGNSA. V was clipped by 5 bases and J by 6 bases; unmatched bases: 7. The CDR3 runs 14 residues. CDR3 sequence reads: CASSVSGGSQPQHF. The CDR3 bases are TGTGCCAGCAGCGTATCAGGGGGGAGTCAGCCCCAGCATTTT.